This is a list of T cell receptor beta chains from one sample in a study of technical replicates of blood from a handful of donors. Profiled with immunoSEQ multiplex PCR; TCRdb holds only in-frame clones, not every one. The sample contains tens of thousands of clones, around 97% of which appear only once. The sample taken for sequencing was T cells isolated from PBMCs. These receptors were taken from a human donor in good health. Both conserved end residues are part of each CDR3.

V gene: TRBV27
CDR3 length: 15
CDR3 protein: CASSLLRGGDTEAFF

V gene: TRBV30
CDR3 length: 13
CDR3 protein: CAWSQGENQPQHF

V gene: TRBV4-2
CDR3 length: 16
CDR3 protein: CASSQDLQGSGNTIYF

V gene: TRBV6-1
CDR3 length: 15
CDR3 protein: CASSEDAGGYNEQFF

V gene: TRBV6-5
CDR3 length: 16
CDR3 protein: CASSSTSGGRTGELFF

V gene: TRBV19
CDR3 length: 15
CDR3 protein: CASSFRDRGQETQYF

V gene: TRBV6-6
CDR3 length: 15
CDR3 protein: CASTLTTSQGQGYTF

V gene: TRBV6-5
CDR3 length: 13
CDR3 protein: CASSYGGSTEAFF

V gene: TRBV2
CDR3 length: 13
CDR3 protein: CASSGGRYGEQFF

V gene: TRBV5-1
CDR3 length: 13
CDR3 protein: CASSLEQHTEAFF

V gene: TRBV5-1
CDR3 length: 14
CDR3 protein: CASSLEGDPHGYTF

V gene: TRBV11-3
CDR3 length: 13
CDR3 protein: CASTGTPDSPLHF

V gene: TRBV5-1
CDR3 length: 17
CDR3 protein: CASSFPRGTANTGELFF

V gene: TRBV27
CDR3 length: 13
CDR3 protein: CASSPTNTGELFF